Detailed here is one TCR beta chain. Its specificity is unknown. This specimen comes from a study of T cell responses to AZD1222 COVID-19 vaccine. Study results and caveats: Spike-wide vaccine-associated CD4 TCRs dominated at 160-218 and 743-854.

The method was immunoSEQ multiplex PCR; TCRdb's version includes in-frame clones alone and lacks a portion of them. The sample holds 130,000 or so clones; over 75% are singletons and the top ten take roughly 5.7%. The CDR3 covers 12 residues. V was pared by 3 bases and J by 2 bases, with 6 bases between. Per germline, CDR1 SGDLS and CDR2 YYNGEE. This sequence was found in an adult who received the AZD1222 COVID-19 vaccine. The rearrangement links TRBV9 to TRBJ2-7; D not resolved. The sample in question was peripheral blood, obtained 28 days after the second AZD1222 dose. The DNA of the CDR3 is TGTGCCAGCAGCGGGCGGACCTACGAGCAGTACTTC. Protein: CASSGRTYEQYF.